The entry that follows covers one T cell receptor (beta chain) sequence. The record originates from a study of shared clonotypes between healthy human individuals. V was clipped by 3 bases and J by 5 bases; unmatched bases: 5. The germline gives CDR1 MNHNS, CDR2 SASEGT. The CDR3 runs to 14 residues. In the source study's methods: ImmunoSEQ junction-only sequences lacked quality scores, so their filtering differed. The repertoire was sequenced with immunoSEQ multiplex PCR; TCRdb's copy has only in-frame clones and lacks some. The V and J calls and clone size come from that table; D and trimming were worked out from the DNA. The sample yields 1,100,000 or so clones, more than 75% seen once.

The source is a man aged 18 to 29 in good health. Some clones in this sample may be carry-over from other donors' samples. The specimen was memory CD4+ T cells from PBMCs. Documented subset: CD45RA-negative fraction. The rearrangement joins TRBV6-1 to TRBJ1-1, with 8 bases identical to TRBD1. The CDR3 nucleotides read TGTGCCAGCAGTGACAGGGGGCCGGAGACTGAAGCTTTCTTT. As protein: CASSDRGPETEAFF.